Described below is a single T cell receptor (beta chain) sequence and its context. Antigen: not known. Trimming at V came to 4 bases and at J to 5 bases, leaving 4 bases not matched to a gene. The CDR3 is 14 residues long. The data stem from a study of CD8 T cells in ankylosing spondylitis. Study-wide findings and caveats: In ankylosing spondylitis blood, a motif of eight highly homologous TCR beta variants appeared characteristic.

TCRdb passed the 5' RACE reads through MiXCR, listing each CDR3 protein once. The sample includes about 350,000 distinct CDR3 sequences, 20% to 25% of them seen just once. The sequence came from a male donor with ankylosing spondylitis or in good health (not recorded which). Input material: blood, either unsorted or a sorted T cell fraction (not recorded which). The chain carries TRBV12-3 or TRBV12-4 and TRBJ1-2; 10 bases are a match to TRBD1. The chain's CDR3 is CASSSGDRGYGYTF. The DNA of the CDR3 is TGTGCCAGCAGTTCCGGGGACAGGGGTTATGGCTACACCTTC.